This is a list of T cell receptor beta chains from one sample in a study of blood T cell repertoires in COVID-19. The method was immunoSEQ multiplex PCR; TCRdb's version includes in-frame clones alone and lacks a portion of them. The top ten clones hold 10% to 13% of a sample with roughly 140,000 clones, approximately 82% of them seen once. Input material: peripheral blood. The receptor set was obtained from a man aged 60 to 75 with active or convalescent COVID-19. Each CDR3 is given with its conserved first and last residue. The order of the fields is V gene, J gene, D gene, clone size, CDR3 protein, CDR3 DNA. D genes are given only for firm matches. The listing skips clone size in some rows; elsewhere it reads once, few, many or a size class.

>TRBV7-2|TRBJ2-3|NA|NA
CASSLQGSTDTQYF
TGTGCCAGCAGCTTGCAGGGAAGCACAGATACGCAGTATTTT
>TRBV30|TRBJ1-6|NA|NA
CAISSGGFSGSPLHF
TGTGCCATTTCTTCTGGGGGCTTCAGTGGTTCACCCCTCCACTTT
>TRBV2|TRBJ1-1|NA|NA
CASRGEGMGTEAFF
TGTGCCAGCAGGGGGGAGGGAATGGGAACTGAAGCTTTCTTT
>TRBV19|TRBJ2-1|TRBD2|NA
CASSFRTSGTASYNEQFF
TGTGCCAGTAGTTTTCGGACTAGCGGGACCGCTTCCTACAATGAGCAGTTCTTC
>TRBV5-6|TRBJ2-4|NA|NA
CASSLVEGGSNIQYF
TGTGCCAGCAGCTTGGTGGAGGGCGGGTCGAACATTCAGTACTTC
>TRBV12-5|TRBJ2-3|NA|NA
CASGPGRGQIDTQYF
TGTGCTAGTGGCCCCGGGAGGGGGCAAATAGATACGCAGTATTTT
>TRBV4-1|TRBJ2-5|NA|NA
CASSPADTYQETQYF
TGCGCCAGCAGCCCTGCCGACACCTACCAAGAGACCCAGTACTTC
>TRBV18|TRBJ2-7|NA|few
CASSPTESYEQYF
TGTGCCAGCTCACCGACAGAGTCCTACGAGCAGTACTTC
>TRBV18|TRBJ2-3|TRBD1|few
CASSPGQGLWYF
TGTGCCAGCTCACCGGGACAGGGGCTATGGTATTTT
>TRBV2|TRBJ1-1|NA|NA
CASSVTVFGNTEAFF
TGTGCCAGCAGTGTTACAGTATTCGGGAACACTGAAGCTTTCTTT
>TRBV5-1|TRBJ2-5|TRBD2|NA
CASSSRLALSETQYF
TGCGCCAGCAGCTCCAGACTAGCGTTGTCAGAGACCCAGTACTTC
>TRBV9|TRBJ2-3|NA|NA
CASSVEGDGRGDTQYF
TGTGCCAGCAGCGTAGAAGGGGACGGGAGAGGGGATACGCAGTATTTT
>TRBV4-1|TRBJ2-7|NA|NA
CASSQPNTRSSYEQYF
TGCGCCAGCAGCCAACCAAACACAAGGAGCTCCTACGAGCAGTACTTC
>TRBV6-1|TRBJ1-1|NA|NA
CASSERAQRGVNTEAFF
TGTGCCAGCAGTGAAAGGGCTCAACGGGGGGTGAACACTGAAGCTTTCTTT
>TRBV15|TRBJ1-4|NA|few
CATSTPDSSNEKLFF
TGTGCCACCAGCACCCCGGACAGTTCTAATGAAAAACTGTTTTTT
>TRBV5-5|TRBJ2-1|NA|NA
CASSLVASSYNEQFF
TGTGCCAGCAGCTTGGTTGCCAGCTCCTACAATGAGCAGTTCTTC
>TRBV6-1|TRBJ2-7|TRBD1|NA
CASSAFGTANAYEQYF
TGTGCCAGCAGTGCCTTCGGGACAGCGAACGCCTACGAGCAGTACTTC
>TRBV5-1|TRBJ1-2|NA|NA
CASSQRAGVGNYGYTF
TGCGCCAGCAGTCAACGCGCAGGGGTCGGCAACTATGGCTACACCTTC
>TRBV28|TRBJ1-4|NA|NA
CASTATNEKLFF
TGTGCCAGCACGGCAACTAATGAAAAACTGTTTTTT
>TRBV5-4|TRBJ2-5|NA|NA
CASSFRREQETQYF
TGTGCCAGCAGCTTCAGACGGGAACAAGAGACCCAGTACTTC
>TRBV7-9|TRBJ2-5|NA|NA
CASSTPDNPGETQYF
TGTGCCAGCAGCACGCCGGACAATCCTGGGGAGACCCAGTACTTC
>TRBV6-5|TRBJ2-2|TRBD2|NA
CASTLAVMGTGELFF
TGTGCCAGCACCCTAGCGGTGATGGGTACCGGGGAGCTGTTTTTT
>TRBV30|TRBJ1-5|NA|NA
CAWATRENQPQHF
TGTGCCTGGGCGACCAGGGAAAATCAGCCCCAGCATTTT
>TRBV27|TRBJ1-1|NA|few
CASSLQGVIGTEAFF
TGTGCCAGCAGTCTACAGGGAGTGATTGGCACTGAAGCTTTCTTT
>TRBV29-1|TRBJ2-3|TRBD1|NA
CSVRQGSTDTQYF
TGCAGCGTTAGACAGGGGAGCACAGATACGCAGTATTTT
>TRBV30|TRBJ1-5|NA|once
CAWSGRVHNQPQHF
TGTGCCTGGAGTGGCAGGGTTCACAATCAGCCCCAGCATTTT